This TCR beta chain was obtained from a study of lymphopenia after photon versus proton radiotherapy. Study outcomes and limitations: Post-nadir diversity loss with photons came from oligoclonal expansion, particularly CD8+ Temra cells. Photon-treated patients lost naive T cells and TCR diversity; proton-treated stayed stable. Only patients who died were analyzed for survival; proton advantage is unproven. Post-nadir TCR diversity decline inversely tracked overall survival among those who died.

With 5 bases removed from V and 6 bases from J, the gap between germline ends came to 17 bases. CDR3 length equals 14 residues. Germline CDR1 and CDR2: MNHEY and SVGAGI. A remark on this clone: Its target is not known.

Profiling relied on immunoSEQ multiplex PCR, and the TCRdb table lists in-frame clones only, not all of them. Of 60,000 or so clones listed, 75% to 90% are singletons. The chain links TRBV6-5 to TRBJ2-7; D may be TRBD1 or TRBD2 (5 bases each). The sample consisted of peripheral blood, taken from a patient treated with proton-based radiotherapy. This receptor was taken from an elderly man with esophageal cancer. The CDR3 DNA sequence: TGTGCCAGCAGTGTCGACAGAGGGCTCGGCGAGCAGTACTTC. It is translated as CASSVDRGLGEQYF.